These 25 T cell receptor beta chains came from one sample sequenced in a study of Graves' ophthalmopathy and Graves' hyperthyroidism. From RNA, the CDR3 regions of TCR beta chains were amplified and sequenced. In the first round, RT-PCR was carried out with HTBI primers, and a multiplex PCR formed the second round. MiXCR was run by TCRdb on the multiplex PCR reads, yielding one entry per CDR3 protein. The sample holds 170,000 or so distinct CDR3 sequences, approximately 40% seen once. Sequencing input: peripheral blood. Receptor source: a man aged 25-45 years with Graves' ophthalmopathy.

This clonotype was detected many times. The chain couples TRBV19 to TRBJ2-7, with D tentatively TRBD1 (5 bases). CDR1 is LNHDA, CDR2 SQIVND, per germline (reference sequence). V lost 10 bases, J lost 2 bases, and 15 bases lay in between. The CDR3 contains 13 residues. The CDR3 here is CANEPTATYEQYF. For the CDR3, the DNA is TGTGCCAACGAACCGACAGCTACCTACGAGCAGTACTTC.

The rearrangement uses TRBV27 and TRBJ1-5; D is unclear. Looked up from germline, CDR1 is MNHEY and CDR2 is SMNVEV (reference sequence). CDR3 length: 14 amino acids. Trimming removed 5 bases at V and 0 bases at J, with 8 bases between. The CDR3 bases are TGTGCCAGCAGTCGACAATATAGCAATCAGCCCCAGCATTTT. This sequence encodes CASSRQYSNQPQHF.

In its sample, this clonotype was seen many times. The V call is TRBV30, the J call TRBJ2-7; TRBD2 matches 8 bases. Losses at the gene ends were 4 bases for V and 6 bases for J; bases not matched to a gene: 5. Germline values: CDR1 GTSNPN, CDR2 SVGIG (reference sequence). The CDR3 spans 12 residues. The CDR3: CAWMSGRREQYF. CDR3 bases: TGTGCCTGGATGAGCGGGAGACGCGAGCAGTACTTC.

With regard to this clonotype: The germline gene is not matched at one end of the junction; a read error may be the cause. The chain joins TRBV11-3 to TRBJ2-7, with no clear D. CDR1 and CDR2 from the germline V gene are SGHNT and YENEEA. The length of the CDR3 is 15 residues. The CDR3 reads CASSDLAENLYEQYF. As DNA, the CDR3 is TGCGCCAGCAGTGACCTTGCGGAGAACCTATACGAGCAGTACTTC. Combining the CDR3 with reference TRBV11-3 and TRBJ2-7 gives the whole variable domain EAGVVQSPRYKIIEKKQPVAFWCNPISGHNTLYWYLQNLGQGPELLIRYENEEAVDDSQLPKDRFSAERLKGVDSTLKIQPAELGDSAVYLCASSDLAENLYEQYFGPGTRLTVT.

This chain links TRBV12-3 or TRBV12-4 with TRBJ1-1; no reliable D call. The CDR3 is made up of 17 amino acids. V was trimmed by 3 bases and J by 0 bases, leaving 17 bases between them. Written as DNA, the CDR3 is TGTGCCAGCAGTTTGATTTTGGGTGGAAAGATGAACACTGAAGCTTTCTTT. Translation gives CASSLILGGKMNTEAFF.

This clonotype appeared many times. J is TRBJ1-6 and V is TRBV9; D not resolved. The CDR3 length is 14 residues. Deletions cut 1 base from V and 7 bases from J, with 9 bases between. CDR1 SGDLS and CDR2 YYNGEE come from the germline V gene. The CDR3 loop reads CASSVFDRNSPLHF. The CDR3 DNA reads TGTGCCAGCAGCGTATTTGATCGGAATTCACCCCTCCACTTT.

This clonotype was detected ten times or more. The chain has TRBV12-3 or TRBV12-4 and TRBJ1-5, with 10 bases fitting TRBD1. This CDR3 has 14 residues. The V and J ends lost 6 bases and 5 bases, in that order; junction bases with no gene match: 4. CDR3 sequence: CASRLDRGHQPQHF. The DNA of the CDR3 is TGTGCCAGCAGGCTTGACAGGGGGCATCAGCCCCAGCATTTT.

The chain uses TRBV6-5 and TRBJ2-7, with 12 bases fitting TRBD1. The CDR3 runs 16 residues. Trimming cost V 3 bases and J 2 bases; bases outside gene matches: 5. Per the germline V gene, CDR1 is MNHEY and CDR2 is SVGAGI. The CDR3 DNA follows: TGTGCCAGCAGTTATTCGGGACAGGGGGCGGCCTACGAGCAGTACTTC. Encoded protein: CASSYSGQGAAYEQYF.

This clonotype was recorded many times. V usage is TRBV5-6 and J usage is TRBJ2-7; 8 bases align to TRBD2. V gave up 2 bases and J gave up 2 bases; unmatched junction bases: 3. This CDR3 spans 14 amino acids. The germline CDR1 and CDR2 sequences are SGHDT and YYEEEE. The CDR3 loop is CASSLGLATYEQYF. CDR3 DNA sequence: TGTGCCAGCAGCTTAGGACTAGCTACCTACGAGCAGTACTTC. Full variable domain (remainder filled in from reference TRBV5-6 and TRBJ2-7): DAGVTQSPTHLIKTRGQQVTLRCSPKSGHDTVSWYQQALGQGPQFIFQYYEEEERQRGNFPDRFSGHQFPNYSSELNVNALLLGDSALYLCASSLGLATYEQYFGPGTRLTVT.

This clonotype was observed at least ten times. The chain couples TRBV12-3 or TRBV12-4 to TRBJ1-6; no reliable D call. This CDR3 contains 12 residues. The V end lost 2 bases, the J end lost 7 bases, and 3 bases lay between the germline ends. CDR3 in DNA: TGTGCCAGCAGTTTACAGAATTCACCCCTCCACTTT. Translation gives CASSLQNSPLHF.

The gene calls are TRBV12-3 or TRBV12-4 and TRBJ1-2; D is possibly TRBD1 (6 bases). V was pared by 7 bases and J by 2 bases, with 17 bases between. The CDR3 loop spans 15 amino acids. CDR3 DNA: TGTGCCAGCACCCGAACCCGGACAGTGAACTATGGCTACACCTTC. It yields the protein CASTRTRTVNYGYTF.

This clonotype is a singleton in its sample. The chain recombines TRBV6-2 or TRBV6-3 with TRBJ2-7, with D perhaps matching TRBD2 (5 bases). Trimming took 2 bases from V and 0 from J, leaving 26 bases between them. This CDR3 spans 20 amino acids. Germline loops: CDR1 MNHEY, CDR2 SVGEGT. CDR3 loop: CASSYRPGKHQEHISYEQYF. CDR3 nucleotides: TGTGCCAGCAGTTACCGACCCGGGAAACATCAAGAACATATCTCCTACGAGCAGTACTTC.

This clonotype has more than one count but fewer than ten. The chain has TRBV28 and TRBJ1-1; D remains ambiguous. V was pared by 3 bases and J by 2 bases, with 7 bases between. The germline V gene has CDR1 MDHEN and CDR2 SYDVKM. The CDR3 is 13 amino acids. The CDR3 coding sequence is TGTGCCAGCAGTTTTCCGGATAACACTGAAGCTTTCTTT. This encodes CASSFPDNTEAFF.

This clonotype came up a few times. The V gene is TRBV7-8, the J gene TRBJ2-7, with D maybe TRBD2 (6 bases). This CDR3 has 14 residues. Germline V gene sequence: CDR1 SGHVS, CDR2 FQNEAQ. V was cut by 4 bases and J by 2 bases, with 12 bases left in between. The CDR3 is CASSWGDRPYEQYF. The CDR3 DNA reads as TGTGCCAGCAGCTGGGGGGATCGCCCCTACGAGCAGTACTTC.

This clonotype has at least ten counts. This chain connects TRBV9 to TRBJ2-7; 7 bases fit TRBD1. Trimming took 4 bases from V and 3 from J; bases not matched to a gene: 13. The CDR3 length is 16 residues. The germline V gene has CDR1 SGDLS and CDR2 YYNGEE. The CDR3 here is CASSPGDRAISYEQYF. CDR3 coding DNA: TGTGCCAGCAGCCCCGGAGACAGGGCCATCAGCTACGAGCAGTACTTC.

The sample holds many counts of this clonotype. Written as DNA, the CDR3 is TGTGCCAGCAGTTACACGACAGGGTTTCCTACCTACGAGCAGTACTTC. Protein product: CASSYTTGFPTYEQYF. The gene calls are TRBV6-2 or TRBV6-3 and TRBJ2-7, with 7 bases identical to TRBD1. Germline V gives CDR1 MNHEY, CDR2 SVGEGT. The CDR3 length is 16 residues. The junction had 9 bases not matched to a gene; V was cut back by 2 bases and J by 2 bases.

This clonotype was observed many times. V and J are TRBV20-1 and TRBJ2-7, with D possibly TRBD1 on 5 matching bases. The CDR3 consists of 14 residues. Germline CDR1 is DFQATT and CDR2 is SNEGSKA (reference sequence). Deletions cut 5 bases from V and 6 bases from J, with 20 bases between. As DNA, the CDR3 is TGCAGTGCTTACTTTCAGGGTGGGGCGACCGAGCAGTACTTC. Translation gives CSAYFQGGATEQYF.

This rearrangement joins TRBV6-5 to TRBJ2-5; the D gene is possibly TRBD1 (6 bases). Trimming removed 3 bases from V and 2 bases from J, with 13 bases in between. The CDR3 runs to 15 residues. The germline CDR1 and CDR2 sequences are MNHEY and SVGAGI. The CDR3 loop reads CASSYGTGRQETQYF. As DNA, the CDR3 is TGTGCCAGCAGTTATGGTACAGGGAGACAAGAGACCCAGTACTTC.

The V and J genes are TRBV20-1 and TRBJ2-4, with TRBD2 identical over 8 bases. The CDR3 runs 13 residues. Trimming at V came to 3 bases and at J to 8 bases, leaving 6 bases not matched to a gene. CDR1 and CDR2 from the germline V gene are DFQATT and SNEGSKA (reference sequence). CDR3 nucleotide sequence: TGCAGTGCTAGGGGACTAGTCGGCGACATTCAGTACTTC. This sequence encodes CSARGLVGDIQYF.

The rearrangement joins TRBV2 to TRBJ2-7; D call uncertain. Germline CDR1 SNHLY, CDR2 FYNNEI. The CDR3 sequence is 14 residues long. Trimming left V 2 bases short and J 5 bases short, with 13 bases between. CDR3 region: CASSEIGWGNEQYF. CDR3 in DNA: TGTGCCAGCAGTGAAATCGGATGGGGTAACGAGCAGTACTTC. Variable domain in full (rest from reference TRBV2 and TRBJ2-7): EPEVTQTPSHQVTQMGQEVILRCVPISNHLYFYWYRQILGQKVEFLVSFYNNEISEKSEIFDDQFSVERPDGSNFTLKIRSTKLEDSAMYFCASSEIGWGNEQYFGPGTRLTVT.

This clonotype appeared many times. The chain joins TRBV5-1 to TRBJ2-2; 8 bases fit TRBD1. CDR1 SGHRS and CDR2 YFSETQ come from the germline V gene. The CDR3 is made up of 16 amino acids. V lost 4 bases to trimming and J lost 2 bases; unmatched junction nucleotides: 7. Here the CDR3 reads CASSPDRASNTGELFF. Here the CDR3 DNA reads TGCGCCAGCAGCCCGGACAGGGCTTCAAACACCGGGGAGCTGTTTTTT.

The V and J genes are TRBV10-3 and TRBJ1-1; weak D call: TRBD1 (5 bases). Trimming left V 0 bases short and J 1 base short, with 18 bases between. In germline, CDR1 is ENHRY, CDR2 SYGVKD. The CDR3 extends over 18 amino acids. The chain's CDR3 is CAISESPPSMGENTEAFF. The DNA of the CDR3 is TGTGCCATCAGTGAGTCGCCCCCTTCAATGGGGGAGAACACTGAAGCTTTCTTT.

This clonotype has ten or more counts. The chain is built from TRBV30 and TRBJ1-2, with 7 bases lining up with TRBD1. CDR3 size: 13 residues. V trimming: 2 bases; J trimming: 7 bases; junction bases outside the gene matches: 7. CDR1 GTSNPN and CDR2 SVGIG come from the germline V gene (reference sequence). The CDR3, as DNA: TGTGCCTGGAGTCGGGACAGTTTGAGTGGCTACACCTTC. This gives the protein CAWSRDSLSGYTF.

In nucleotides, the CDR3 is TGTGCCACCAGTGGGACCCGGGACAATCCCTACGAGCAGTACTTC. It encodes CATSGTRDNPYEQYF. The V and J genes are TRBV24-1 and TRBJ2-7, with D possibly matching TRBD1 (6 bases). V lost 5 bases, J lost 2 bases, and 15 bases lay in between. Germline V gene lookup returns CDR1 KGHDR and CDR2 SFDVKD. This CDR3 contains 15 residues.

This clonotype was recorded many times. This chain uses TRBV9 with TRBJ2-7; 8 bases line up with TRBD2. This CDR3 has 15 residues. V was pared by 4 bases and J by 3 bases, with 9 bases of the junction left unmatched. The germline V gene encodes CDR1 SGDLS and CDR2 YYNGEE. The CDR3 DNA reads TGTGCCAGCAGCCCTCGACTAGCGTGGGTCTACGAGCAGTACTTC. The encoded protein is CASSPRLAWVYEQYF.